A single sample is the source of the 3 T cell receptor beta chains below, sequenced in a study of T cell changes during pregnancy in multiple sclerosis. Measured with immunoSEQ multiplex PCR; TCRdb has only the in-frame clones, and not every one. The sample carries fewer than 55,000 clones, approximately 91% recorded once. The input for sequencing was CD4+ T cells from peripheral blood mononuclear cells, taken in the third trimester of pregnancy. Receptors were obtained from a female donor with multiple sclerosis, enrolled in a pregnancy study.

The CDR3 protein is CASSFGTGKTEAFF. The CDR3 region has the DNA TGTGCCAGCAGCTTCGGGACAGGAAAGACAGAAGCTTTCTTT. V is TRBV7-9 and J is TRBJ1-1, with 8 bases identical to TRBD1. The germline V gene encodes CDR1 SEHNR and CDR2 FQNEAQ (reference sequence). The CDR3 loop spans 14 amino acids. V trimming: 3 bases; J trimming: 8 bases; junction bases outside the gene matches: 8.

The chain combines TRBV5-4 with TRBJ1-2, with D maybe TRBD1 (6 bases). V lost 9 bases to trimming and J lost 5 bases, with 14 bases between them. The CDR3 contains 12 residues. The germline V gene encodes CDR1 SGHNT and CDR2 YYREEE (reference sequence). Written as DNA, the CDR3 is TGTGCCATGACAGGCCCGACGTATGGCTACACCTTC. Protein: CAMTGPTYGYTF. Together with reference TRBV5-4 and TRBJ1-2, the CDR3 gives the full variable domain: ETGVTQSPTHLIKTRGQQVTLRCSSQSGHNTVSWYQQALGQGPQFIFQYYREEENGRGNFPPRFSGLQFPNYSSELNVNALELDDSALYLCAMTGPTYGYTFGSGTRLTVV.

The rearrangement uses TRBV9 and TRBJ1-1, with D perhaps matching TRBD1 (6 bases). Germline CDR1 reads SGDLS; CDR2 reads YYNGEE. The CDR3 loop spans 14 amino acids. V was pared by 0 bases and J by 3 bases, with 9 bases between. Written as DNA, the CDR3 is TGTGCCAGCAGCGTAGTCCAGGGGTACACTGAAGCTTTCTTT. Translated: CASSVVQGYTEAFF.